Presented here are 21 T cell receptor beta chains from one specimen sequenced in a study of blood T cells in healthy people across ages. A second roughly 7 to 11 cycle PCR used barcoded and J-beta primers. From the 5' RACE reads, TCRdb called clonotypes with MiXCR, one entry per CDR3 protein. The table lists 1.4 million to 1.5 million distinct CDR3 sequences, roughly 40% of them singletons. The sample comprised blood. These receptors were collected from a woman younger than 35 in good health.

This clonotype was counted only a few times. In DNA form, the CDR3 reads TGTGCCAGCAGTGAGGGGTCAGTTGTCACTCAGCCCCAGCATTTT. Its protein is CASSEGSVVTQPQHF. This chain links TRBV2 with TRBJ1-5; no reliable D call. V lost 3 bases, J lost 6 bases, and 15 bases lay in between. The CDR3 sequence is 15 residues long. The germline gives CDR1 SNHLY, CDR2 FYNNEI.

This sequence joins TRBV11-2 and TRBJ2-3, with 7 bases aligning to TRBD2. Germline V lookup: CDR1 SGHAT, CDR2 FQNNGV. The CDR3 spans 18 residues. Trimming removed 5 bases from V and 4 bases from J; junction bases left unmatched: 18. The CDR3: CASSDRTRGRGLSDTQYF. CDR3 DNA sequence: TGTGCCAGCAGCGATAGGACTAGAGGGCGTGGGTTATCAGATACGCAGTATTTT.

This clonotype was picked up a small number of times. The chain employs TRBV6-5 and TRBJ2-5; perhaps TRBD2 as D (5 bases). CDR3 length: 14 residues. Germline loops: CDR1 MNHEY, CDR2 SVGAGI. The V gene lost 2 bases and the J gene lost 5 bases, with 12 bases spanning the gap. The CDR3 loop reads CASSYTARGETQYF. Here the CDR3 DNA reads TGTGCCAGCAGTTACACGGCTCGCGGGGAGACCCAGTACTTC.

This chain links TRBV5-1 with TRBJ2-5; 9 bases are shared with TRBD1. The germline V gene has CDR1 SGHRS and CDR2 YFSETQ. V shed 3 bases and J 0 bases; nucleotides not matched to a gene: 6. The CDR3 spans 16 residues. The CDR3 nucleotides are TGCGCCAGCAGCTCCGCCGGGACAGGGTACCAAGAGACCCAGTACTTC. It specifies CASSSAGTGYQETQYF.

The rearrangement joins TRBV30 to TRBJ2-7; D not certain. This CDR3 contains 11 residues. Trimming cost V 0 bases and J 5 bases, with 5 bases left between them. Germline CDR1 and CDR2: GTSNPN and SVGIG (reference sequence). The CDR3 coding sequence is TGTGCCTGGAGTGTACCCCACGAGCAGTACTTC. This codes for CAWSVPHEQYF. Filled out from reference TRBV30 and TRBJ2-7, the complete variable domain reads SQTIHQWPATLVQPVGSPLSLECTVEGTSNPNLYWYRQAAGRGLQLLFYSVGIGQISSEVPQNLSASRPQDRQFILSSKKLLLSDSGFYLCAWSVPHEQYFGPGTRLTVT.

This clonotype was counted between two and nine times. The V gene is TRBV4-1, the J gene TRBJ2-7; 9 bases map to TRBD2. Germline CDR1 reads MGHRA; CDR2 reads YSYEKL. This CDR3 region has 15 residues. With V trimmed by 3 bases and J by 2 bases, 5 bases remained unmatched. CDR3 nucleotide sequence: TGCGCCAGCAGCCATACCGTAGCGGGAGCCTACGAGCAGTACTTC. The encoded protein is CASSHTVAGAYEQYF.

The V and J genes are TRBV24-1 and TRBJ2-3; D gene uncertain. V was pared by 1 base and J by 4 bases, with 8 bases between. Per the germline V gene, CDR1 is KGHDR and CDR2 is SFDVKD. The CDR3 runs 14 residues. The CDR3 reads CATSDFGAADTQYF. Here the CDR3 DNA reads TGTGCCACCAGTGATTTCGGAGCCGCAGATACGCAGTATTTT.

The rearrangement uses TRBV9 and TRBJ1-1; possibly TRBD1 for D (5 bases). V was cut by 0 bases and J by 0 bases, with 12 bases left in between. The length of the CDR3 is 16 residues. Germline values: CDR1 SGDLS, CDR2 YYNGEE. The CDR3 nucleotides read TGTGCCAGCAGCGTAGGGGCAGGGAGGCTGAACACTGAAGCTTTCTTT. Translation: CASSVGAGRLNTEAFF.

This clonotype was detected a few times. The chain has TRBV2 and TRBJ2-3, with 7 nucleotides matching TRBD2. The ends lost 6 bases at V and 4 bases at J; junction bases unmatched: 7. The CDR3 length is 14 residues. Germline CDR1 reads SNHLY; CDR2 reads FYNNEI. Here the CDR3 reads CASRPLAFADTQYF. The CDR3 DNA is TGTGCCAGCAGGCCACTAGCGTTCGCAGATACGCAGTATTTT.

This chain joins TRBV27 and TRBJ1-2, with TRBD1 matching over 8 bases. Trimming at V came to 5 bases and at J to 6 bases, leaving 5 bases not matched to a gene. The CDR3 is 13 residues long. Germline V gene data show CDR1 as MNHEY and CDR2 as SMNVEV (reference sequence). The CDR3 coding sequence is TGTGCCAGCAGTGACAGGGGAAAAGATGGCTACACCTTC. It codes for CASSDRGKDGYTF.

V usage is TRBV18 and J usage is TRBJ1-2; D may be TRBD1 (6 bases). The germline V and J ends were trimmed by 0 bases and 8 bases, with 16 bases remaining between them. Per the germline V gene, CDR1 is KGHSH and CDR2 is LQKENI. The CDR3 runs 15 residues. The CDR3 DNA follows: TGTGCCAGCTCACCACCGGGACATTCCGGGGGAGGCTACACCTTC. It yields the protein CASSPPGHSGGGYTF.

This clonotype was picked up many times. The chain joins TRBV6-1 to TRBJ2-1; TRBD2 matches 8 bases. V gave up 8 bases and J gave up 3 bases; unmatched junction bases: 3. Per germline, CDR1 MNHNS and CDR2 SASEGT. This CDR3 has 13 residues. Here the CDR3 DNA reads TGTGCCAGCCAGGGACTAGACTACAATGAGCAGTTCTTC. Protein: CASQGLDYNEQFF.

J is TRBJ2-3 and V is TRBV6-1; tentatively, D is TRBD1 (5 bases). Trimming removed 0 bases from V and 2 bases from J, with 15 bases in between. This CDR3 region has 17 residues. Germline loops: CDR1 MNHNS, CDR2 SASEGT. The CDR3 loop reads CASSEAGWGGYTDTQYF. CDR3 nucleotide sequence: TGTGCCAGCAGTGAAGCTGGGTGGGGCGGTTACACAGATACGCAGTATTTT.

V is TRBV6-1 and J is TRBJ2-5; a weak D match, TRBD1 (5 bases). Germline CDR1 and CDR2: MNHNS and SASEGT. The CDR3 runs to 16 residues. Trimming pared 0 bases from V and 5 bases from J, leaving 16 bases between. The CDR3 is CASSEASQGLGETQYF. The CDR3 DNA is TGTGCCAGCAGTGAAGCGTCCCAGGGATTAGGGGAGACCCAGTACTTC.

V and J are TRBV14 and TRBJ2-5; D remains unclear. There are 16 residues in the CDR3. Trimming cost V 4 bases and J 1 base, with 16 bases left between them. In germline, CDR1 is SGHDN, CDR2 FVKESK. The DNA for the CDR3 is TGTGCCAGCAGCCGTAATACACCAGTCCCCCAAGAGACCCAGTACTTC. This sequence encodes CASSRNTPVPQETQYF.

This clonotype was picked up a small number of times. This chain connects TRBV4-2 to TRBJ2-3; D not certain. Germline-derived CDR1 and CDR2 are LGHNA and YNFKEQ. V lost 3 bases, J lost 4 bases, and 8 bases lay in between. CDR3 length: 13 residues. This CDR3 is CASSQAVSDTQYF. CDR3 DNA sequence: TGTGCCAGCAGCCAGGCTGTATCAGATACGCAGTATTTT.

The CDR3: CASSQDCAALDGYTF. The CDR3 region has the DNA TGTGCCAGCAGCCAAGATTGCGCCGCTTTGGATGGCTACACCTTC. This chain links TRBV14 with TRBJ1-2; D gene unclear. This CDR3 has 15 residues. The germline V and J ends were trimmed by 0 bases and 6 bases, with 14 bases remaining between them. Germline loops: CDR1 SGHDN, CDR2 FVKESK.

This clonotype was seen a few times. The chain joins TRBV6-6 to TRBJ1-2; TRBD1 matches at 8 bases. V lost 2 bases to trimming and J lost 7 bases; unmatched junction nucleotides: 6. This CDR3 is built from 14 residues. Germline values: CDR1 MNHNY, CDR2 SVGAGI (reference sequence). CDR3 in amino acids: CASSYTDRGGGYTF. The CDR3 nucleotides are TGTGCCAGCAGTTACACCGACAGGGGTGGTGGCTACACCTTC.

This clonotype was counted only a few times. The chain links TRBV10-3 to TRBJ2-1; 7 bases match TRBD2. V shed 5 bases and J 0 bases; nucleotides not matched to a gene: 7. The germline CDR1 and CDR2 sequences are ENHRY and SYGVKD. The CDR3 runs to 16 residues. The CDR3, as DNA: TGTGCCATCAGTCCCACTAGCGCAAGCTCCTACAATGAGCAGTTCTTC. Translated: CAISPTSASSYNEQFF.

The chain is built from TRBV19 and TRBJ2-2, with no clear D. Germline CDR1 is LNHDA and CDR2 is SQIVND (reference sequence). V lost 9 bases and J 0 bases, leaving 11 bases between the germline ends. The CDR3 is 14 residues long. The CDR3 is CASQLGANTGELFF. CDR3 nucleotide sequence: TGTGCCAGCCAGCTCGGAGCGAACACCGGGGAGCTGTTTTTT.

The gene calls are TRBV2 and TRBJ2-1; 7 bases align to TRBD2. J lost 9 bases, V lost 6 bases, and 14 bases had no gene match. Germline CDR1 is SNHLY and CDR2 is FYNNEI. The CDR3 sequence is 15 residues long. This CDR3 reads CASREGTSETGEQFF. As DNA, the CDR3 is TGTGCCAGCAGGGAGGGTACTAGCGAGACGGGTGAGCAGTTCTTC. Variable domain in full (rest from reference TRBV2 and TRBJ2-1): EPEVTQTPSHQVTQMGQEVILRCVPISNHLYFYWYRQILGQKVEFLVSFYNNEISEKSEIFDDQFSVERPDGSNFTLKIRSTKLEDSAMYFCASREGTSETGEQFFGPGTRLTVL.